A selection of T cell receptor beta chains follows, all from one sample in a study of chemoradiotherapy in HPV16-positive cancers. Profiled with immunoSEQ multiplex PCR; TCRdb holds only in-frame clones, not every one. The table includes 25,000 to 40,000 clones, 80% to 90% detected once. The specimen comprised blood, sampled from a patient who underwent chemoradiotherapy. These receptors were obtained from a human donor with HPV-associated anogenital cancer. Both conserved end residues are part of each CDR3. Size is omitted from some rows. Given values are once, few, many or a class for expanded clones.

TRBJ2-5	TRBV21-1	NA	CASSKGRCQETQYF
TRBJ2-7	TRBV4-3	NA	CASSQGQGHAYEQYF
TRBJ2-4	TRBV30	NA	CAWSVGQLAKNIQYF
TRBJ2-6	TRBV11-3	NA	CASSLDSGANVLTF
TRBJ2-7	TRBV13	NA	CASSRNTPGQYYEQYF
TRBJ2-3	TRBV19	NA	CASSIVRGDTQYF
TRBJ2-3	TRBV11-2	once	CASSGAGTPASTDTQYF
TRBJ1-4	TRBV30	NA	CAWSVGLTNEKLFF
TRBJ1-3	TRBV4-2	NA	CASSPGPPPDTIYF
TRBJ1-5	TRBV19	NA	CASSGRGVNQPQHF
TRBJ2-1	TRBV27	NA	CASSETGSSYNEQFF
TRBJ2-1	TRBV2	NA	CASSEGQGVGEQFF
TRBJ2-4	TRBV5-1	NA	CASTMTDPAKNIQYF
TRBJ2-3	TRBV12-5	NA	CASGWGGPDTQYF
TRBJ1-2	TRBV5-6	few	CASSLWVGQGNGYTF
TRBJ1-1	TRBV4-3	NA	CASSQVRDRATFF